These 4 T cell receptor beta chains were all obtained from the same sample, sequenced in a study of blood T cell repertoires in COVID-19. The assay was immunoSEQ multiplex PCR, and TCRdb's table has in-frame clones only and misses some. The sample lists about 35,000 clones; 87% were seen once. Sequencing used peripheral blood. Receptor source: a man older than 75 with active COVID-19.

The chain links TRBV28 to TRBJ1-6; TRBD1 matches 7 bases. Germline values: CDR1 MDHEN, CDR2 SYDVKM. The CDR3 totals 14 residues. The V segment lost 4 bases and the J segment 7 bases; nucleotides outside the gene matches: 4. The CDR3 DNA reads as TGTGCCAGCAGTTCCGGGACAGTCAATTCACCCCTCCACTTT. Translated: CASSSGTVNSPLHF.

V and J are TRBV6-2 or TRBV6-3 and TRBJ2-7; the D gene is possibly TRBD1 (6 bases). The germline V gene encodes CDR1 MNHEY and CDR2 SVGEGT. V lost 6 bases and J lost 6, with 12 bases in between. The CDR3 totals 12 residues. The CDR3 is CASSYQGFEQYF. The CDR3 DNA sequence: TGTGCCAGCAGCTATCAGGGGTTCGAGCAGTACTTC.

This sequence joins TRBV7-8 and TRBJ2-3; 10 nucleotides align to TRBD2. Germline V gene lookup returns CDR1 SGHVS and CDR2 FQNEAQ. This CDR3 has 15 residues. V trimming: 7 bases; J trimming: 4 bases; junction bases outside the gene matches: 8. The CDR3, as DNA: TGTGCCAGCATGGGAACTAGCGGGACGGCAGATACGCAGTATTTT. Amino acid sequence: CASMGTSGTADTQYF. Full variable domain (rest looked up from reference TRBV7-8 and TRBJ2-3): GAGVSQSPRYKVAKRGQDVALRCDPISGHVSLFWYQQALGQGPEFLTYFQNEAQLDKSGLPSDRFFAERPEGSVSTLKIQRTQQEDSAVYLCASMGTSGTADTQYFGPGTRLTVL.

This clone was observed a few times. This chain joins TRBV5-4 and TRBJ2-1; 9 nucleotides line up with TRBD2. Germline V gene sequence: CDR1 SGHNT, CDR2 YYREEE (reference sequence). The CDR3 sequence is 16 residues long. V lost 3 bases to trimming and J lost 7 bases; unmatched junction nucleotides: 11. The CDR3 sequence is CASSSLGVAGVNEQFF. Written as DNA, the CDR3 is TGTGCCAGCAGCTCCCTGGGGGTAGCGGGAGTTAATGAGCAGTTCTTC.